These 10 T cell receptor beta chains were sequenced from one sample in a study of blood T cell repertoires in COVID-19. Clones were sequenced by immunoSEQ multiplex PCR, and TCRdb holds only the in-frame ones, with some missing. The sample has 350,000 to 450,000 clones; around 87% are singletons. Sequenced material: PBMCs or T cells enriched from blood (not recorded which). The receptors were sampled from a man between 40 and 49 years old in a cohort exposed to, infected with or recovered from COVID-19 (not recorded which).

This chain connects TRBV13 to TRBJ1-2, with a possible D match to TRBD1 (6 bases). V was clipped by 5 bases and J by 4 bases, with 11 bases between them. The CDR3 runs to 13 residues. Germline CDR1 reads PRHDT; CDR2 reads FYEKMQ (reference sequence). The CDR3 DNA reads as TGTGCCAGCAGCCAGGACAGTCGCTATGGCTACACCTTC. Its protein product is CASSQDSRYGYTF.

This clone is a singleton in its sample. The chain uses TRBV27 and TRBJ2-7; TRBD2 matches at 14 bases. V was clipped by 5 bases and J by 2 bases; unmatched bases: 2. The CDR3 runs to 15 residues. Germline V gives CDR1 MNHEY, CDR2 SMNVEV (reference sequence). The CDR3: CASSTGLAGAYEQYF. DNA of the CDR3: TGTGCCAGCAGTACGGGACTAGCGGGGGCCTACGAGCAGTACTTC.

The chain employs TRBV9 and TRBJ2-2; TRBD1 aligns across 10 bases. V shed 4 bases and J 6 bases; nucleotides not matched to a gene: 6. The germline gives CDR1 SGDLS, CDR2 YYNGEE. CDR3 length: 15 residues. This CDR3 is CASSSRQGAPGELFF. CDR3 in DNA: TGTGCCAGCAGCTCTCGACAGGGGGCGCCCGGGGAGCTGTTTTTT.

The V gene is TRBV28, the J gene TRBJ1-6; 7 positions match TRBD1. V dropped 5 bases and J dropped 7; count of bases not matched to a gene: 2. The CDR3 covers 13 residues. Germline V gives CDR1 MDHEN, CDR2 SYDVKM. Here the CDR3 DNA reads TGTGCCAGCAGTCGGGACAGCAATTCACCCCTCCACTTT. Translating gives CASSRDSNSPLHF.

V is TRBV5-8 and J is TRBJ1-2; TRBD1 agrees at 8 bases. V lost 3 bases and J lost 8; bases outside the gene matches: 9. This CDR3 comprises 14 residues. Germline loops: CDR1 SGHTS, CDR2 YDEGEE. The CDR3 bases are TGTGCCAGCAGCTGGGGAGGACAGGGTAACGGCTACACCTTC. This sequence encodes CASSWGGQGNGYTF.

The chain recombines TRBV19 with TRBJ2-3; no clear D gene. The germline gives CDR1 LNHDA, CDR2 SQIVND (reference sequence). This CDR3 region has 15 residues. V gave up 2 bases and J gave up 2 bases, with 11 bases separating them. The CDR3 sequence is CASSISRILTDTQYF. The CDR3 DNA is TGTGCCAGTAGTATATCGAGAATACTCACAGATACGCAGTATTTT.

This clone was detected only a few times. The chain employs TRBV28 and TRBJ2-2; 8 bases match TRBD2. Germline V lookup: CDR1 MDHEN, CDR2 SYDVKM. Unmatched junction bases numbered 3, after V lost 6 bases and J lost 0 bases. CDR3 length: 15 residues. The CDR3 loop reads CASRGAGANTGELFF. CDR3 sequence (DNA): TGTGCCAGCAGGGGAGCGGGAGCGAACACCGGGGAGCTGTTTTTT. The full variable domain, its missing parts supplied by reference TRBV28 and TRBJ2-2, is DVKVTQSSRYLVKRTGEKVFLECVQDMDHENMFWYRQDPGLGLRLIYFSYDVKMKEKGDIPEGYSVSREKKERFSLILESASTNQTSMYLCASRGAGANTGELFFGEGSRLTVL.

This clone appeared a single time. This chain joins TRBV6-5 and TRBJ2-7; possibly TRBD2 for D (5 bases). Trimming pared 6 bases from V and 0 bases from J, leaving 15 bases between. Per germline, CDR1 MNHEY and CDR2 SVGAGI. There are 15 residues in the CDR3. The CDR3 DNA is TGTGCCAGCAGCCAAAATGCCCGGGGCTCCTACGAGCAGTACTTC. This encodes CASSQNARGSYEQYF.

The J gene is TRBJ1-2, the V gene TRBV15, with 7 bases that match TRBD1. The CDR3 has 14 amino acids. V was clipped by 5 bases and J by 4 bases; unmatched bases: 7. CDR1 and CDR2 (germline): LNHNV, YYDKDF (reference sequence). The CDR3, as DNA: TGTGCCACCAGCTCAAGGACAGGAGGCTATGGCTACACCTTC. Translated, it gives CATSSRTGGYGYTF.

The chain has TRBV5-1 and TRBJ2-7, with 12 bases that match TRBD2. Germline V gives CDR1 SGHRS, CDR2 YFSETQ. V was pared by 0 bases and J by 2 bases, with 6 bases of the junction left unmatched. The CDR3 has 17 residues. The CDR3 nucleotides are TGCGCCAGCAGCTTGGATGCTAGCGGGAGGGTGGCCTACGAGCAGTACTTC. The encoded protein is CASSLDASGRVAYEQYF.